Shown below are 9 T cell receptor beta chains from a single sample sequenced in a study of molecular identifiers for immune sequencing clone quantification. TCRdb passed the PCR reads through MiXCR, listing each CDR3 protein once. This table holds approximately 500,000 distinct CDR3 sequences, 20% to 25% found once. Sample: naive CD8+ T cells from blood, with Jurkat cell RNA spiked in. Subset specified: FACS-sorted CD8+CD4-CCR7+CD45RA+ naive T cells. Receptors originate from a human donor in good health. Some libraries in this study had Jurkat cell RNA spiked in.

This clonotype was recorded a few times. The CDR3 DNA follows: TGTGCCAGCAGGGCAGGGGTGAGGAATCAGCCCCAGCATTTT. The encoded protein is CASRAGVRNQPQHF. The V call is TRBV27, the J call TRBJ1-5, with D perhaps TRBD1 (6 bases). The germline gives CDR1 MNHEY, CDR2 SMNVEV (reference sequence). The CDR3 runs 14 residues. V lost 6 bases to trimming and J lost 4 bases, with 13 bases between them.

The sample holds a few counts of this clonotype. The CDR3 is CASSQDFPLNPYGYTF. The CDR3 bases are TGCGCCAGCAGCCAAGATTTTCCCCTTAATCCATATGGCTACACCTTC. This sequence joins TRBV4-3 and TRBJ1-2; D is uncertain. This CDR3 region has 16 residues. Germline lookup yields CDR1 LGHNA and CDR2 YSLEER. V was clipped by 0 bases and J by 5 bases, with 16 bases between them.

This clonotype showed up just a few times. The junction departs from the called germline gene at one end, perhaps through a read error. CDR3 sequence reads: CASSIDRGIANTRELFF. DNA of the CDR3: TGTGCCAGTAGTATAGACAGGGGGATCGCGAACACCAGGGAGCTGTTTTTT. The rearrangement joins TRBV19 to TRBJ2-2; 7 bases line up with TRBD1. The CDR3 sequence is 17 residues long. In germline, CDR1 is LNHDA, CDR2 SQIVND (reference sequence).

This clonotype showed up many times. J is TRBJ2-3 and V is TRBV27; the match to TRBD1 covers 8 bases. Trimming took 3 bases from V and 3 from J; bases not matched to a gene: 8. Germline V gives CDR1 MNHEY, CDR2 SMNVEV (reference sequence). The CDR3 contains 16 residues. The CDR3 coding sequence is TGTGCCAGCAGTTTGCAGGGGGCTGGTTTGACAGATACGCAGTATTTT. Protein product: CASSLQGAGLTDTQYF.

This clonotype was seen just once. The final CDR3 position lacks the conserved phenylalanine or tryptophan, pointing to a likely read error. The chain joins TRBV24-1 to TRBJ1-5, with D hard to call. V lost 3 bases to trimming and J lost 5 bases, with 4 bases between them. The CDR3 is 12 amino acids. CDR1 is KGHDR and CDR2 is SFDVKD in the germline V gene. CDR3 bases: TGTGCCACCAGTGATACCGATCAGCCCCAGCATCTT. Its translation is CATSDTDQPQHL.

The J gene is TRBJ2-7, the V gene TRBV20-1; 7 positions match TRBD1. CDR1 and CDR2 (germline): DFQATT, SNEGSKA (reference sequence). After removal of 4 bases from V and 3 bases from J, the junction contained 6 bases not matched to a gene. There are 13 residues in the CDR3. The CDR3 loop is CSANTGADYEQYF. The CDR3 region has the DNA TGCAGTGCTAATACAGGGGCCGACTACGAGCAGTACTTC.

As concerns this clonotype: This may arise from a read error, as a much more abundant clone is one base away. The rearrangement uses TRBV20-1 and TRBJ2-7; 8 bases are shared with TRBD2. Per germline, CDR1 DFQATT and CDR2 SNEGSKA (reference sequence). The CDR3 spans 14 residues. The CDR3 region has the DNA TGCAGTGCTAAGGTTAGCGGGACCGCCTACGAGCGGTACTTC. It translates to CSAKVSGTAYERYF.

The chain carries TRBV4-3 and TRBJ2-3; TRBD2 agrees at 7 bases. The germline gives CDR1 LGHNA, CDR2 YSLEER. The J segment lost 2 bases and the V segment lost 5 bases, leaving 10 bases of the junction unmatched. CDR3 length: 16 amino acids. The CDR3 nucleotides are TGCGCCAGCAGCGAAAATAGGGACTACTCCACAGATACGCAGTATTTT. Translated, it gives CASSENRDYSTDTQYF.

Details on this clonotype: A much larger clone sits a single nucleotide away, making a read error possible. The rearrangement links TRBV28 to TRBJ2-7; the D gene is possibly TRBD1 (6 bases). The CDR3 loop spans 15 amino acids. Germline V CDR1 and CDR2: MDHEN, SYDVKM. This CDR3 is CASRPTTTGAYERYF. The CDR3 bases are TGTGCCAGCAGGCCCACAACGACAGGTGCCTACGAGCGGTACTTC.